At least ten counts were recorded for the clone carrying this TCR beta chain. TCRdb reanalysed the RACE reads using MiXCR and keeps one entry per CDR3 protein. The table includes about 300,000 distinct CDR3 sequences, approximately 5.8% detected once. Germline CDR1 MNHEY, CDR2 SVGAGI. This CDR3 contains 17 residues. V lost 6 bases to trimming and J lost 0 bases, with 20 bases between them. The sample is drawn from a study of human T cells and chemical hapten exposure. Regarding time point: pre-sensitization, week 0. Treatment noted: therapeutic diphenylcyclopropenone sensitization with weekly scalp DPC.

The starting material was whole blood, obtained in connection with sensitization to the hapten diphenylcyclopropenone (DPC). This receptor was identified in a young woman with alopecia areata. Some clones in this sample may be carry-over from other donors' samples. The chain has TRBV6-5 and TRBJ1-1; D is uncertain. The chain's CDR3 is CASSFSIGIDLNTEAFF. CDR3 DNA sequence: TGTGCCAGCAGCTTCTCCATAGGGATCGACTTGAACACTGAAGCTTTCTTT.